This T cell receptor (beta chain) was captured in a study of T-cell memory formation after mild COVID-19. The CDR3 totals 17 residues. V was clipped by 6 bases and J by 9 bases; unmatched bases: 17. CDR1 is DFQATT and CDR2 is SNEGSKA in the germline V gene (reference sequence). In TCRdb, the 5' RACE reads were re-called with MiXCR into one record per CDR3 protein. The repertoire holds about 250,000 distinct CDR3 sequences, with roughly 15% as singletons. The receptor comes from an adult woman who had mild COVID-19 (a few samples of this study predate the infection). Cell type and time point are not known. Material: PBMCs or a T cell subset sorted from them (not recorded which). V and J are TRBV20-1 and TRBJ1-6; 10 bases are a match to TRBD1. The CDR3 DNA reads TGCAGTGCCAAAAAGGGACAGGGGAGTAAGGGTACTTCACCCCTCCACTTT. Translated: CSAKKGQGSKGTSPLHF.